The 25 T cell receptor beta chains listed next were all sequenced from one sample in a study of blood T cell repertoires in COVID-19. The method was immunoSEQ multiplex PCR; TCRdb's version includes in-frame clones alone and lacks a portion of them. The data hold hundreds of thousands of clones, with roughly 84% observed a single time. Material: PBMCs or T cells enriched from blood (not recorded which). The receptors were gathered from a woman aged 30 to 39 who had recovered from COVID-19.

The chain employs TRBV4-1 and TRBJ2-1, with TRBD2 as a possible D gene (5 bases). The germline V gene has CDR1 MGHRA and CDR2 YSYEKL. Trimming shortened V by 0 bases and J by 7 bases, and 22 bases separated the two germline ends. The CDR3 consists of 18 residues. Here the CDR3 reads CASSQERVLANPSNEQFF. The DNA for the CDR3 is TGCGCCAGCAGCCAAGAGAGGGTCCTAGCCAACCCCTCAAATGAGCAGTTCTTC.

V is TRBV28 and J is TRBJ1-1; TRBD1 is a possible D gene (5 bases). V was shortened by 4 bases and J by 0 bases, with 15 bases between the two germline ends. CDR3 size: 16 residues. Germline CDR1 and CDR2: MDHEN and SYDVKM. The CDR3 DNA reads as TGTGCCAGCAGTTCACCCCGGGACTTCCTGAACACTGAAGCTTTCTTT. Translation gives CASSSPRDFLNTEAFF.

V usage is TRBV30 and J usage is TRBJ1-6; D not resolved. V dropped 0 bases and J dropped 7 bases, with 13 bases sitting between them. The CDR3 runs to 15 residues. In germline, CDR1 is GTSNPN, CDR2 SVGIG (reference sequence). In DNA, the CDR3 is TGTGCCTGGAGTGTACTGGATGGAGGGAATTCACCCCTCCACTTT. It is translated as CAWSVLDGGNSPLHF.

This clone was detected a few times. This CDR3 reads CASSYSGQLVGYTF. The CDR3 DNA reads TGTGCCAGCAGTTACTCCGGACAGTTGGTGGGCTACACCTTC. J is TRBJ1-2 and V is TRBV6-2 or TRBV6-3; possible D gene TRBD1, 6 bases. Trimming took off 0 bases at V and 8 bases at J, with 13 bases between the two ends. There are 14 residues in the CDR3. The V gene's germline CDR1 is MNHEY and CDR2 SVGEGT.

The genes are TRBV28 and TRBJ1-4; 7 bases are a match to TRBD1. The CDR3 contains 15 residues. V shed 5 bases, J shed 8 bases, and the junction held 11 bases outside the gene matches. Germline V gene data show CDR1 as MDHEN and CDR2 as SYDVKM. Here the CDR3 DNA reads TGTGCCAGCAGTCCATCAGGGACAGTTGGCGAAAAACTGTTTTTT. It codes for CASSPSGTVGEKLFF.

The V gene is TRBV4-2, the J gene TRBJ2-1; D might be TRBD2 (6 bases). The CDR3 is 18 residues long. The V gene's germline CDR1 is LGHNA and CDR2 YNFKEQ. The V gene lost 1 base and the J gene lost 5 bases, with 21 bases spanning the gap. The CDR3 DNA is TGTGCCAGCAGCCAAGGAAGGGGCGGGGTAGCGAGGGACAATGAGCAGTTCTTC. Protein product: CASSQGRGGVARDNEQFF.

This chain uses TRBV30 with TRBJ2-7, with 7 bases fitting TRBD1. This CDR3 comprises 13 residues. V lost 4 bases and J lost 1; bases outside the gene matches: 4. Germline CDR1 is GTSNPN and CDR2 is SVGIG (reference sequence). Here the CDR3 DNA reads TGTGCCTGGAATATCAGGGGGTCCTACGAGCAGTACTTC. Protein sequence: CAWNIRGSYEQYF. The whole variable domain, remainder taken from reference TRBV30 and TRBJ2-7, is SQTIHQWPATLVQPVGSPLSLECTVEGTSNPNLYWYRQAAGRGLQLLFYSVGIGQISSEVPQNLSASRPQDRQFILSSKKLLLSDSGFYLCAWNIRGSYEQYFGPGTRLTVT.

The chain carries TRBV27 and TRBJ1-6; D gene uncertain. Looked up from germline, CDR1 is MNHEY and CDR2 is SMNVEV (reference sequence). Trimming removed 3 bases from V and 6 bases from J, with 9 bases in between. The CDR3 consists of 14 residues. CDR3 residues: CASSFFSSNSPLHF. CDR3 DNA: TGTGCCAGCAGTTTTTTCAGTTCTAATTCACCCCTCCACTTT.

The CDR3 DNA reads as TGTGCCAGCAGCCAATACGGCAGGGCGAACACCGGGGAGCTGTTTTTT. It specifies CASSQYGRANTGELFF. V and J are TRBV16 and TRBJ2-2, with D possibly being TRBD1 (5 bases). V was clipped by 1 base and J by 0 bases, with 9 bases between them. Per the germline V gene, CDR1 is KGHSY and CDR2 is FQNENV. CDR3 length: 16 amino acids.

The chain recombines TRBV7-9 with TRBJ1-4, with 8 positions matching TRBD1. The CDR3 consists of 15 residues. V was pared by 6 bases and J by 3 bases, with 6 bases of the junction left unmatched. CDR1 is SEHNR, CDR2 FQNEAQ, per germline (reference sequence). CDR3 sequence (DNA): TGTGCCAGCAGGCCGACAGGGGACTCTAATGAAAAACTGTTTTTT. Encoded protein: CASRPTGDSNEKLFF.

The chain uses TRBV5-4 and TRBJ2-7; 9 bases line up with TRBD2. With 0 bases clipped from V and 4 bases from J, the junction kept 5 bases outside the gene matches. Germline V gene sequence: CDR1 SGHNT, CDR2 YYREEE (reference sequence). This CDR3 spans 15 amino acids. CDR3 loop: CASSLGPSGEYEQYF. The CDR3 DNA reads as TGTGCCAGCAGCTTGGGGCCTAGCGGGGAATACGAGCAGTACTTC. Looking up the rest from reference TRBV5-4 and TRBJ2-7 gives the full variable domain: ETGVTQSPTHLIKTRGQQVTLRCSSQSGHNTVSWYQQALGQGPQFIFQYYREEENGRGNFPPRFSGLQFPNYSSELNVNALELDDSALYLCASSLGPSGEYEQYFGPGTRLTVT.

V gene TRBV2 combines with J gene TRBJ1-6; D gene unclear. Deletions cut 6 bases from V and 4 bases from J, with 7 bases between. Germline CDR1 SNHLY, CDR2 FYNNEI. This CDR3 is built from 13 residues. The CDR3 DNA is TGTGCCAGCAGACAGTCGTATAATTCACCCCTCCACTTT. Translation: CASRQSYNSPLHF.

CDR3 DNA sequence: TGTGCCAGCAGTTTCACCCGCGGATACTACGAGCAGTACTTC. As protein: CASSFTRGYYEQYF. V gene TRBV28 combines with J gene TRBJ2-7; no reliable D call. V was shortened by 3 bases and J by 3 bases, with 12 bases between the two germline ends. Germline V lookup: CDR1 MDHEN, CDR2 SYDVKM. The CDR3 consists of 14 residues.

This sequence joins TRBV9 and TRBJ2-3; 11 positions agree with TRBD2. Trimming took 0 bases from V and 3 from J; bases not matched to a gene: 3. The CDR3 has 16 amino acids. Germline V lookup: CDR1 SGDLS, CDR2 YYNGEE. The CDR3 nucleotides are TGTGCCAGCAGCGTAGCGACTAGCGGGAATACAGATACGCAGTATTTT. This translates into CASSVATSGNTDTQYF.

This chain links TRBV27 with TRBJ1-2, with D perhaps matching TRBD1 (6 bases). Germline assignment: CDR1 MNHEY and CDR2 SMNVEV (reference sequence). With 5 bases removed from V and 8 bases from J, the gap between germline ends came to 15 bases. The CDR3 contains 13 residues. The CDR3 loop reads CASSPRTAKGYTF. The CDR3 DNA sequence: TGTGCCAGCAGTCCCAGGACAGCGAAGGGCTACACCTTC.

The chain recombines TRBV14 with TRBJ2-5; D gene ambiguous. The CDR3 sequence is 14 residues long. The V gene's germline CDR1 is SGHDN and CDR2 FVKESK. V dropped 4 bases and J dropped 5 bases, with 14 bases sitting between them. CDR3 in amino acids: CASSPSPGPETQYF. The CDR3 bases are TGTGCCAGCAGCCCATCCCCGGGTCCGGAGACCCAGTACTTC.

The rearrangement joins TRBV9 to TRBJ2-3; D gene ambiguous. CDR3 length: 16 amino acids. V lost 2 bases and J lost 2, with 15 bases in between. Per germline, CDR1 SGDLS and CDR2 YYNGEE. The CDR3 bases are TGTGCCAGCAGCGTTTGGGCAAACTCCCACACAGATACGCAGTATTTT. As protein: CASSVWANSHTDTQYF. Combining the CDR3 with reference TRBV9 and TRBJ2-3 gives the whole variable domain DSGVTQTPKHLITATGQRVTLRCSPRSGDLSVYWYQQSLDQGLQFLIQYYNGEERAKGNILERFSAQQFPDLHSELNLSSLELGDSALYFCASSVWANSHTDTQYFGPGTRLTVL.

This clone appeared a single time. The chain has TRBV2 and TRBJ2-5, with 7 bases that match TRBD1. Germline CDR1 reads SNHLY; CDR2 reads FYNNEI. The CDR3 sequence is 14 residues long. Losses at the gene ends were 3 bases for V and 3 bases for J; bases not matched to a gene: 4. CDR3 bases: TGTGCCAGCAGTGATCCCGACAGGGAAGAGACCCAGTACTTC. Residues: CASSDPDREETQYF.

The chain uses TRBV6-5 and TRBJ2-2; TRBD2 matches 7 bases. Germline trimming cut 2 bases from V and 6 bases from J; bases unmatched to any gene: 0. CDR1 and CDR2 from the germline V gene are MNHEY and SVGAGI. CDR3 length: 13 residues. The CDR3 bases are TGTGCCAGCAGTTACGGGGGGGCCGGGGAGCTGTTTTTT. Translation: CASSYGGAGELFF.

The V call is TRBV6-2 or TRBV6-3, the J call TRBJ1-1; D gene uncertain. The germline V gene has CDR1 MNHEY and CDR2 SVGEGT. CDR3 size: 13 residues. V dropped 0 bases and J dropped 8 bases, with 10 bases sitting between them. The CDR3: CASSYSAELEAFF. In DNA, the CDR3 is TGTGCCAGCAGTTACTCGGCGGAGTTAGAAGCTTTCTTT.

The chain couples TRBV10-3 to TRBJ1-4, with D hard to call. V was pared by 10 bases and J by 0 bases, with 12 bases between. In germline, CDR1 is ENHRY, CDR2 SYGVKD. This CDR3 has 14 amino acids. The CDR3 sequence is CATAARATNEKLFF. CDR3 bases: TGTGCCACCGCCGCGAGGGCAACTAATGAAAAACTGTTTTTT.

J is TRBJ2-5 and V is TRBV7-9, with 10 bases fitting TRBD1. The V segment lost 5 bases and the J segment 5 bases; nucleotides outside the gene matches: 8. CDR1 SEHNR and CDR2 FQNEAQ come from the germline V gene (reference sequence). This CDR3 is built from 15 residues. CDR3 coding DNA: TGTGCCAGCAGCCCAGGGACAGGGGAGAGTGAGACCCAGTACTTC. Its translation: CASSPGTGESETQYF.

The V and J genes are TRBV4-1 and TRBJ2-1; 10 bases map to TRBD2. The V gene's germline CDR1 is MGHRA and CDR2 YSYEKL. J lost 6 bases, V lost 4 bases, and 6 bases had no gene match. The CDR3 is made up of 15 amino acids. The CDR3 sequence is CASSLNSGGANEQFF. DNA for the CDR3: TGCGCCAGCAGCCTAAACAGCGGGGGGGCCAATGAGCAGTTCTTC.

The rearrangement uses TRBV28 and TRBJ2-4, with D perhaps TRBD1 (5 bases). The germline CDR1 and CDR2 sequences are MDHEN and SYDVKM. The V end was cut by 2 bases, the J end by 0 bases, with 11 bases between. This CDR3 has 16 residues. As DNA, the CDR3 is TGTGCCAGCAGTTTAGCCGGCGGACAAGCCAAAAACATTCAGTACTTC. Translating gives CASSLAGGQAKNIQYF. The complete variable domain, with remaining parts taken from reference TRBV28 and TRBJ2-4, reads DVKVTQSSRYLVKRTGEKVFLECVQDMDHENMFWYRQDPGLGLRLIYFSYDVKMKEKGDIPEGYSVSREKKERFSLILESASTNQTSMYLCASSLAGGQAKNIQYFGAGTRLSVL.

The chain is built from TRBV7-8 and TRBJ2-7; D ambiguous. Trimming shortened V by 6 bases and J by 9 bases, and 18 bases separated the two germline ends. CDR3 size: 13 residues. Germline loops: CDR1 SGHVS, CDR2 FQNEAQ. The CDR3 DNA reads as TGTGCCAGCAGATTTGAAGCCTCTACTTGGCAGTACTTC. Amino acid sequence: CASRFEASTWQYF.